The clone carrying this T cell receptor beta chain has a count of ten or more. Its cognate antigen is unknown. The data stem from a study of metastatic and nonmetastatic thyroid tumors. As for the study in general: Across peripheral blood and tumor or nodule tissue samples taken from malignant and benign thyroid patients, the repertoires were compared with one another.

Each patient came to thyroid surgery without any prior treatment (of any kind). Study conclusions and caveats: Patients with malignant thyroid tumors reportedly had significantly higher TCR beta diversity than those with benign nodules, in blood and tumor.

In the original analysis: Built for papillary thyroid cancer, a distant-metastasis classifier drew on CDR3 differences across clinicopathological groups. TCRdb re-called the PCR reads through MiXCR. The V and J calls reflect TCRdb's pipeline rather than the authors' work. The sample yields approximately 65,000 clones, under 5% seen once. Germline CDR1 MRHNA, CDR2 SNTAGT. V was trimmed by 6 bases and J by 3 bases, leaving 12 bases between them. The CDR3 totals 14 residues. This chain connects TRBV6-4 to TRBJ2-1; D gene ambiguous. The material sequenced was blood. The receptor was derived from a female donor with papillary thyroid cancer or a benign thyroid nodule (not recorded which). Some clones in this sample may be carry-over from other donors' samples. CDR3 sequence: CASSPDGVYNEQFF. Written as DNA, the CDR3 is TGTGCCAGCAGCCCGGACGGAGTCTACAATGAGCAGTTCTTC.